What follows are 18 T cell receptor beta chains derived from one specimen sequenced in a study of cytomegalovirus exposure and HLA in healthy donors. The PCR contained 60 Vbeta and 13 Jbeta primers. TCRdb keeps only in-frame clones here, not all; method: immunoSEQ multiplex PCR. The table has about 110,000 clones, 70% to 80% seen once; the top ten hold approximately 2.5%. Sequencing was done on a sample of PBMCs. The receptors come from a middle-aged man in good health and CMV-seropositive.

The V and J genes are TRBV29-1 and TRBJ1-4; 9 nucleotides align to TRBD1. The V and J ends lost 7 bases and 4 bases, in that order; junction bases with no gene match: 16. Germline lookup yields CDR1 SQVTM and CDR2 ANQGSEA. The CDR3 loop spans 17 amino acids. The CDR3 sequence: CSAGLGYRGLGNEKLFF. The CDR3 DNA reads as TGCAGCGCGGGACTGGGGTACAGGGGGCTCGGTAATGAAAAACTGTTTTTT. Using reference TRBV29-1 and TRBJ1-4 for the parts outside the CDR3, the full variable domain is SAVISQKPSRDICQRGTSLTIQCQVDSQVTMMFWYRQQPGQSLTLIATANQGSEATYESGFVIDKFPISRPNLTFSTLTVSNMSPEDSSIYLCSAGLGYRGLGNEKLFFGSGTQLSVL.

V and J are TRBV12-5 and TRBJ1-5; tentative D call: TRBD1 (5 bases). CDR1 is LGHNT and CDR2 is FRNRAP in the germline V gene. Trimming removed 0 bases at V and 11 bases at J, with 11 bases between. This CDR3 comprises 13 residues. CDR3: CASGLVGVRAQHF. Written as DNA, the CDR3 is TGTGCTAGTGGTTTGGTAGGAGTCAGGGCCCAGCATTTT.

This clone has just a few counts. The chain carries TRBV5-1 and TRBJ2-3; D may be TRBD1 (5 bases). The germline gives CDR1 SGHRS, CDR2 YFSETQ. The length of the CDR3 is 14 residues. Trimming took off 0 bases at V and 4 bases at J, with 9 bases between the two ends. The CDR3 nucleotides are TGCGCCAGCAGCTTGGTTGGCAGGGCAGATACGCAGTATTTT. This gives the protein CASSLVGRADTQYF.

The J gene is TRBJ2-3, the V gene TRBV7-2; D possibly corresponds to TRBD2 (5 bases). Germline V gene data show CDR1 as SGHTA and CDR2 as FQGNSA. Trimming took off 1 base at V and 0 bases at J, with 8 bases between the two ends. This CDR3 region has 15 residues. For the CDR3, the DNA is TGTGCCAGCAGCTTAGTGGAGGCTAGCACAGATACGCAGTATTTT. Translated: CASSLVEASTDTQYF.

V usage is TRBV2 and J usage is TRBJ2-5; 8 bases are a match to TRBD2. J was trimmed by 0 bases and V by 7 bases; bases with no gene match: 7. CDR3 length equals 15 residues. CDR1 and CDR2 (germline): SNHLY, FYNNEI. CDR3 nucleotide sequence: TGTGCCAGCACTAAGGGGGGACTAGACCAAGAGACCCAGTACTTC. Translation: CASTKGGLDQETQYF.

The sample holds a few counts of this clone. The chain links TRBV2 to TRBJ1-6; D is ambiguous. Germline V gene data show CDR1 as SNHLY and CDR2 as FYNNEI. Trimming took off 7 bases at V and 9 bases at J, with 13 bases between the two ends. This CDR3 has 13 residues. CDR3 sequence reads: CASKNEGTSPLHF. The DNA for the CDR3 is TGTGCCAGCAAAAACGAGGGCACTTCACCCCTCCACTTT.

The rearrangement uses TRBV9 and TRBJ1-1, with 7 positions matching TRBD1. The length of the CDR3 is 15 residues. Losses at the gene ends were 4 bases for V and 0 bases for J; bases not matched to a gene: 6. Germline values: CDR1 SGDLS, CDR2 YYNGEE. CDR3 coding DNA: TGTGCCAGCAGCCCCCCCAGGGGGTTGAACACTGAAGCTTTCTTT. This encodes CASSPPRGLNTEAFF.

The genes are TRBV4-2 and TRBJ2-1; 12 bases fit TRBD2. Germline loops: CDR1 LGHNA, CDR2 YNFKEQ. There are 17 residues in the CDR3. V shed 0 bases, J shed 6 bases, and the junction held 6 bases outside the gene matches. This CDR3 is CASSQDPLAGGPNEQFF. The CDR3 DNA sequence: TGTGCCAGCAGCCAAGATCCCCTAGCGGGGGGGCCCAATGAGCAGTTCTTC.

The chain employs TRBV6-5 and TRBJ1-5; D unclear. V lost 6 bases, J lost 6 bases, and 12 bases lay in between. CDR1 MNHEY and CDR2 SVGAGI come from the germline V gene. The CDR3 has 13 residues. The CDR3 coding sequence is TGTGCCAGCAGCCTCTCCCGGGGTCAGCCCCAGCATTTT. Amino acids: CASSLSRGQPQHF.

In this sample, this clone turned up a few times. This sequence joins TRBV5-1 and TRBJ2-3; 11 positions agree with TRBD2. The CDR3 extends over 15 amino acids. J lost 5 bases, V lost 0 bases, and 2 bases had no gene match. CDR1 is SGHRS, CDR2 YFSETQ, per germline. The CDR3 region is CASSLAGTSGDTQYF. The CDR3 DNA follows: TGCGCCAGCAGCTTGGCAGGGACTAGCGGAGATACGCAGTATTTT. The full variable domain, rest sourced from reference TRBV5-1 and TRBJ2-3, is KAGVTQTPRYLIKTRGQQVTLSCSPISGHRSVSWYQQTPGQGLQFLFEYFSETQRNKGNFPGRFSGRQFSNSRSEMNVSTLELGDSALYLCASSLAGTSGDTQYFGPGTRLTVL.

The rearrangement joins TRBV2 to TRBJ2-7; 8 nucleotides match TRBD1. The CDR3 is made up of 12 amino acids. Germline V gene lookup returns CDR1 SNHLY and CDR2 FYNNEI. V trimming: 7 bases; J trimming: 5 bases; junction bases outside the gene matches: 4. The CDR3 reads CASTLDRDEQYF. Here the CDR3 DNA reads TGTGCCAGCACCCTGGACAGGGACGAGCAGTACTTC.

This clone has just one count. This chain uses TRBV9 with TRBJ1-1, with D perhaps TRBD1 (5 bases). CDR3 length: 16 amino acids. The germline CDR1 and CDR2 sequences are SGDLS and YYNGEE. Trimming took off 0 bases at V and 4 bases at J, with 16 bases between the two ends. The CDR3 loop is CASSVGGLGGTTEAFF. The DNA for the CDR3 is TGTGCCAGCAGCGTAGGGGGTTTGGGGGGGACCACTGAAGCTTTCTTT.

The chain uses TRBV11-2 and TRBJ1-1; 9 positions match TRBD1. CDR1 is SGHAT and CDR2 is FQNNGV in the germline V gene. V lost 4 bases, J lost 4 bases, and 4 bases stayed unmatched. The CDR3 length is 14 residues. In nucleotides, the CDR3 is TGTGCCAGCAGCTGGACAGGGGTGGGCACTGAAGCTTTCTTT. This sequence encodes CASSWTGVGTEAFF. Variable domain in full (rest from reference TRBV11-2 and TRBJ1-1): EAGVAQSPRYKIIEKRQSVAFWCNPISGHATLYWYQQILGQGPKLLIQFQNNGVVDDSQLPKDRFSAERLKGVDSTLKIQPAKLEDSAVYLCASSWTGVGTEAFFGQGTRLTVV.

CDR3 nucleotides: TGTGCCAGCAGCTTAGACGGTAATACCGGCAATCAGCCCCAGCATTTT. It is translated as CASSLDGNTGNQPQHF. V and J are TRBV7-8 and TRBJ1-5; D ambiguous. With 1 base removed from V and 2 bases from J, the gap between germline ends came to 12 bases. Germline CDR1 is SGHVS and CDR2 is FQNEAQ. This CDR3 comprises 16 residues. The entire variable domain, with the rest obtained from reference TRBV7-8 and TRBJ1-5, is as follows: GAGVSQSPRYKVAKRGQDVALRCDPISGHVSLFWYQQALGQGPEFLTYFQNEAQLDKSGLPSDRFFAERPEGSVSTLKIQRTQQEDSAVYLCASSLDGNTGNQPQHFGDGTRLSIL.

The chain couples TRBV7-2 to TRBJ2-3, with 9 bases that match TRBD2. This CDR3 has 19 amino acids. V shed 1 base, J shed 2 bases, and the junction held 13 bases outside the gene matches. Germline-derived CDR1 and CDR2 are SGHTA and FQGNSA. In DNA form, the CDR3 reads TGTGCCAGCAGCTTAGGTTCGTTTGGTAGCGGGGGAGCCACAGATACGCAGTATTTT. Residues: CASSLGSFGSGGATDTQYF.

The chain uses TRBV18 and TRBJ2-1; weak D call: TRBD2 (5 bases). V was pared by 8 bases and J by 0 bases, with 14 bases between. CDR3 size: 15 residues. CDR1 and CDR2 from the germline V gene are KGHSH and LQKENI. Here the CDR3 DNA reads TGTGCCAGCCATGGGGAGTTCGGCTCCTACAATGAGCAGTTCTTC. It codes for CASHGEFGSYNEQFF.

This clone showed up just once. The chain has TRBV7-2 and TRBJ2-7; D is possibly TRBD2 (5 bases). V lost 0 bases and J 3 bases, leaving 6 bases between the germline ends. CDR3 length equals 13 residues. CDR1 is SGHTA and CDR2 is FQGNSA in the germline V gene. The CDR3 loop reads CASSLARDYEQYF. In DNA form, the CDR3 reads TGTGCCAGCAGCTTAGCGAGGGACTACGAGCAGTACTTC.

V usage is TRBV4-2 and J usage is TRBJ2-1, with a possible D match to TRBD1 (7 bases). Trimming left V 3 bases short and J 9 bases short, with 21 bases between. CDR3 length: 16 residues. The germline CDR1 and CDR2 sequences are LGHNA and YNFKEQ. CDR3: CASSHISGGPVVEQFF. CDR3 DNA sequence: TGTGCCAGCAGCCACATTTCAGGGGGGCCCGTCGTTGAGCAGTTCTTC.